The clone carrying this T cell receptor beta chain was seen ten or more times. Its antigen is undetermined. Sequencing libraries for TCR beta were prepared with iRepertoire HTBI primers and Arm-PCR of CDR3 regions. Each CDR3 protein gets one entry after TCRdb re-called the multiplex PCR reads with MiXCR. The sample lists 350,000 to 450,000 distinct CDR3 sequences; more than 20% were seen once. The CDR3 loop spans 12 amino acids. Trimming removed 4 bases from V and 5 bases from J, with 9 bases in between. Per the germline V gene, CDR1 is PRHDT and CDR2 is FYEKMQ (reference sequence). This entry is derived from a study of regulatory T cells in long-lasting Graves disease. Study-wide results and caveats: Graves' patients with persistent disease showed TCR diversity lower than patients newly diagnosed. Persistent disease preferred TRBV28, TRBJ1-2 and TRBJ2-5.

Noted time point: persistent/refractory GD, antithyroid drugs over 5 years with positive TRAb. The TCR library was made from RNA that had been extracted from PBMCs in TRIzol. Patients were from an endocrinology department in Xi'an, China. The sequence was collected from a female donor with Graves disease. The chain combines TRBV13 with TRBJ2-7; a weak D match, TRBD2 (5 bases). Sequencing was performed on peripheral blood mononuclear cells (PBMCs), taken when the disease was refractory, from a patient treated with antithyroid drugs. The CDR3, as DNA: TGTGCCAGCAGCTGGCAGCGGAACGAGCAGTACTTC. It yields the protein CASSWQRNEQYF.